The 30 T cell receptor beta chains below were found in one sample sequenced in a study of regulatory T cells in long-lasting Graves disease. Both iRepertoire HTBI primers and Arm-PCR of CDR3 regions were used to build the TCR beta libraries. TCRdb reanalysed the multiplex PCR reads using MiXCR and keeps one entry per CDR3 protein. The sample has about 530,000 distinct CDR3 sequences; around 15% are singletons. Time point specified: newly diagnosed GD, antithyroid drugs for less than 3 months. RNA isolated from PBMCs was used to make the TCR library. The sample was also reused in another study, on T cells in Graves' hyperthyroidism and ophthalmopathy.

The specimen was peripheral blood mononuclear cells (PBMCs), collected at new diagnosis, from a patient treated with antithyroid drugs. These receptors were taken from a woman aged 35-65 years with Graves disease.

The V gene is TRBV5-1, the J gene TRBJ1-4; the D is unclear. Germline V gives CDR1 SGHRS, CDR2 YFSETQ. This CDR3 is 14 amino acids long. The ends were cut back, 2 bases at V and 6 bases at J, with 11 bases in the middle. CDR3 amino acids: CASSLRGSDEKLFF. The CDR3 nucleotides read TGCGCCAGCAGCTTAAGAGGGTCGGATGAAAAACTGTTTTTT.

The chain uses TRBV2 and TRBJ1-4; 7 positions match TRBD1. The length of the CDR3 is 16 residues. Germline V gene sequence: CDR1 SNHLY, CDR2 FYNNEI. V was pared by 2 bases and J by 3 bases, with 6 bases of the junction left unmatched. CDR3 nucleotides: TGTGCCAGCAGTGAAAGGGGGCCCCGGGCTAATGAAAAACTGTTTTTT. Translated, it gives CASSERGPRANEKLFF.

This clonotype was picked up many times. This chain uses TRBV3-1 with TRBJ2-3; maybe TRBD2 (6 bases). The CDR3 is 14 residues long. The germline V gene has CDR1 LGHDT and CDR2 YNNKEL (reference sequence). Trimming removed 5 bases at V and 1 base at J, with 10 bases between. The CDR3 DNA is TGTGCCAGCAGCTACGGAGGGGGCACAGATACGCAGTATTTT. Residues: CASSYGGGTDTQYF.

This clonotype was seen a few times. CDR3 sequence: CASSSSGGNEQYF. The DNA of the CDR3 is TGCGCCAGCAGCTCTAGCGGGGGGAACGAGCAGTACTTC. The chain uses TRBV5-1 and TRBJ2-7, with 11 bases that match TRBD2. The CDR3 extends over 13 amino acids. Germline V lookup: CDR1 SGHRS, CDR2 YFSETQ. V was pared by 3 bases and J by 5 bases, with 1 base of the junction left unmatched.

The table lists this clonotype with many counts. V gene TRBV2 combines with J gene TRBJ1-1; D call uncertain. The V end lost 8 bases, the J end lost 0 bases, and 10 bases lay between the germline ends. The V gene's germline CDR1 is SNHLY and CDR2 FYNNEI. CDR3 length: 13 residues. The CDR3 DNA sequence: TGTGCCAGCGTCATTGAAATGAACACTGAAGCTTTCTTT. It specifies CASVIEMNTEAFF.

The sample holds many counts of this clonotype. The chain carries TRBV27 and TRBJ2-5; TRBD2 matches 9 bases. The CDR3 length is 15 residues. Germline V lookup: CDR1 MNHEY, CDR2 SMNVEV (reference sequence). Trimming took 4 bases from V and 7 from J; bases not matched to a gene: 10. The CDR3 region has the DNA TGTGCCAGCAGTTCCCGACTAGCGGCAGGGGGGACCCAGTACTTC. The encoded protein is CASSSRLAAGGTQYF.

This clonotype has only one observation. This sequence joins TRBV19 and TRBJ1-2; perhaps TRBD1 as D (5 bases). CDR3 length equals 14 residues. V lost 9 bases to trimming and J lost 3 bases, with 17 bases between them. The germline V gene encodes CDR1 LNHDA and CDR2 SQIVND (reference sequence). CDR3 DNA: TGTGCCAGCCTTAGATCGACAGATTACTATGGCTACACCTTC. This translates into CASLRSTDYYGYTF.

The CDR3 DNA sequence: TGTGCTAGTGGTTCCGGTAAAATTGGGTCCGGGGAGCTGTTTTTT. It specifies CASGSGKIGSGELFF. The rearrangement uses TRBV12-5 and TRBJ2-2; no clear D. This CDR3 comprises 15 residues. From germline, CDR1 is LGHNT and CDR2 FRNRAP. V shed 4 bases and J shed 6 bases, with 15 bases lying between them.

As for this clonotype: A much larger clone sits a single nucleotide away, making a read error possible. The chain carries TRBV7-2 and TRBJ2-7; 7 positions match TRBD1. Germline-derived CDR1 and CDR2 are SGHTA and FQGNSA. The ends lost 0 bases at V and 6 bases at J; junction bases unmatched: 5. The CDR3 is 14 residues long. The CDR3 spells CASSLAPDRAEQYF. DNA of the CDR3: TGTGCCAGCAGCTTAGCACCCGACAGGGCCGAGCAGTACTTC.

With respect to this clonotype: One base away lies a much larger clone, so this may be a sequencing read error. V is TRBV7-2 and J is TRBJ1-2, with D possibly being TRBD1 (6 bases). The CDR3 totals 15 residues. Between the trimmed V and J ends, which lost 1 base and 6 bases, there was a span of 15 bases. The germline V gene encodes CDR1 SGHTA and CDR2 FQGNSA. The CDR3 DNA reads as TGTGCCAGCAGCTTAGAATCCGGGGGCGAGAATGGCTACACCTTC. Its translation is CASSLESGGENGYTF.

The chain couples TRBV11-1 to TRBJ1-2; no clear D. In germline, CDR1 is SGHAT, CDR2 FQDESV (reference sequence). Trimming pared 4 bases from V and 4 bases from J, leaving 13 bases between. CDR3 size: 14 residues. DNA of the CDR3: TGTGCCAGCAGCTCGGACGGTTCCCCCTATGGCTACACCTTC. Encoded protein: CASSSDGSPYGYTF.

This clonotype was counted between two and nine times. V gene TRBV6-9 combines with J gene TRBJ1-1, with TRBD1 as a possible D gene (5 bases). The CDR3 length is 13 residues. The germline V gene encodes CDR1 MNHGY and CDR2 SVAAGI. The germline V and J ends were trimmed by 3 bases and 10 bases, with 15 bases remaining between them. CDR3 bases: TGTGCCAGCAGTTACAGAGACAGCCCGGTAGCTTTCTTT. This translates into CASSYRDSPVAFF.

The CDR3 spells CSARLAGSSYEQYF. CDR3 bases: TGCAGTGCCAGACTAGCGGGCAGCTCCTACGAGCAGTACTTC. The rearrangement links TRBV20-1 to TRBJ2-7; TRBD2 matches at 10 bases. The CDR3 has 14 residues. Losses at the gene ends were 6 bases for V and 0 bases for J; bases not matched to a gene: 5. Germline CDR1 reads DFQATT; CDR2 reads SNEGSKA (reference sequence).

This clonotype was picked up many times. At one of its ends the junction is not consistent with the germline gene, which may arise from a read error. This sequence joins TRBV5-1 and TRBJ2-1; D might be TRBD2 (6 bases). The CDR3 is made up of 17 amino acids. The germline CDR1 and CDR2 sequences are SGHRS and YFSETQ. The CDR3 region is CASSLLSGSISYNEQFF. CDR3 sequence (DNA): TGTGCCAGCAGCCTCCTTAGCGGCTCGATATCCTACAATGAGCAGTTCTTC.

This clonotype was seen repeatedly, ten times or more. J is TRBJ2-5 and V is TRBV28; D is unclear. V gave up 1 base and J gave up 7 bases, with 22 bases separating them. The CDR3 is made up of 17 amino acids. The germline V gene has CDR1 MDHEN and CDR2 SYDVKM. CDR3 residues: CASSLSPSPGGSGTQYF. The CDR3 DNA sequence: TGTGCCAGCAGTTTATCCCCATCCCCGGGTGGCTCCGGGACCCAGTACTTC. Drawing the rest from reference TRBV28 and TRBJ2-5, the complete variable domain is DVKVTQSSRYLVKRTGEKVFLECVQDMDHENMFWYRQDPGLGLRLIYFSYDVKMKEKGDIPEGYSVSREKKERFSLILESASTNQTSMYLCASSLSPSPGGSGTQYFGPGTRLLVL.

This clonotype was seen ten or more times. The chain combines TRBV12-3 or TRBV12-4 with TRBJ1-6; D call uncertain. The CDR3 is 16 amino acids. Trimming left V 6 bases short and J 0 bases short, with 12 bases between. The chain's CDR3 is CASRTAGSSYNSPLHF. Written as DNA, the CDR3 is TGTGCCAGCAGAACCGCCGGAAGCTCCTATAATTCACCCCTCCACTTT.

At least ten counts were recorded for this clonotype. In DNA, the CDR3 is TGCAGTGCCCAAGGGGATAGCAATCAGCCCCAGCATTTT. Its translation is CSAQGDSNQPQHF. The chain couples TRBV20-1 to TRBJ1-5; a weak D match, TRBD1 (5 bases). V was cut by 6 bases and J by 0 bases, with 9 bases left in between. The germline gives CDR1 DFQATT, CDR2 SNEGSKA (reference sequence). The CDR3 is 13 amino acids.

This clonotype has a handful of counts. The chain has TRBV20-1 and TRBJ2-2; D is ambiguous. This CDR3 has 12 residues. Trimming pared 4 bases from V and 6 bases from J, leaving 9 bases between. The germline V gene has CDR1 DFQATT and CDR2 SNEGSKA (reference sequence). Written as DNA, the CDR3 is TGCAGTGCTACTCTTGGGCCCGGGGAGCTGTTTTTT. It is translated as CSATLGPGELFF.

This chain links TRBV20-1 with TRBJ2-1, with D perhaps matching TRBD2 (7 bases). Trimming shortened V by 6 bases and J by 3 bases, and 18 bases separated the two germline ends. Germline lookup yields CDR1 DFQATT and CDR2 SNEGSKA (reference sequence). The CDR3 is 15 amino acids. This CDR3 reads CSARRGGSLYNEQFF. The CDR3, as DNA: TGCAGTGCCAGGCGCGGGGGCTCCCTCTACAATGAGCAGTTCTTC.

The chain's CDR3 is CASSINLLASGTDTQYF. The CDR3 DNA sequence: TGTGCCAGTAGTATCAATCTCCTAGCGAGTGGCACAGATACGCAGTATTTT. V gene TRBV19 combines with J gene TRBJ2-3, with a weak D call TRBD2 (6 bases). The V end was cut by 3 bases, the J end by 1 base, with 17 bases between. The length of the CDR3 is 17 residues. Germline CDR1 is LNHDA and CDR2 is SQIVND (reference sequence).

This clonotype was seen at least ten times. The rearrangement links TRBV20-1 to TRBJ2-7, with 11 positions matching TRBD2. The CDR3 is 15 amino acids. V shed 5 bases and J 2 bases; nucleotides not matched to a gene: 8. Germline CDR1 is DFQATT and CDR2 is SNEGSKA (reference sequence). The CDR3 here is CSAEAGTSGTYEQYF. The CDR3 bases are TGCAGTGCTGAGGCCGGGACTAGCGGCACCTACGAGCAGTACTTC.

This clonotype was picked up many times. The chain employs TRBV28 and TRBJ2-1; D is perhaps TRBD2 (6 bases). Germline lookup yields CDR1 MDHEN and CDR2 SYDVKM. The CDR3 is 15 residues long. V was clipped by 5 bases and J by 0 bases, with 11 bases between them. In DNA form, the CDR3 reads TGTGCCAGCAGTCCGGGGGAAGCCTCCTACAATGAGCAGTTCTTC. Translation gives CASSPGEASYNEQFF.

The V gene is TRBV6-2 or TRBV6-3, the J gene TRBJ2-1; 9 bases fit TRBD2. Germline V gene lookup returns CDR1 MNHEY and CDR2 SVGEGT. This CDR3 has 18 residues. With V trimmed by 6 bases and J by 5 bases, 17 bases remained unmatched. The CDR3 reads CASRGGSGGPFRNNEQFF. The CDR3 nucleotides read TGTGCCAGCAGGGGAGGTAGCGGGGGCCCTTTTCGGAACAATGAGCAGTTCTTC.

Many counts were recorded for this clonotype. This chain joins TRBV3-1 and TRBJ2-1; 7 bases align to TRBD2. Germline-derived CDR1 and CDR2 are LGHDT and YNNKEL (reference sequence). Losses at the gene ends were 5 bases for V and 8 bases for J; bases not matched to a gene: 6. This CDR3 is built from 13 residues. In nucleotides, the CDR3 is TGTGCCAGCAGCTTAGCGGGCGGGCATGAGCAGTTCTTC. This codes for CASSLAGGHEQFF.

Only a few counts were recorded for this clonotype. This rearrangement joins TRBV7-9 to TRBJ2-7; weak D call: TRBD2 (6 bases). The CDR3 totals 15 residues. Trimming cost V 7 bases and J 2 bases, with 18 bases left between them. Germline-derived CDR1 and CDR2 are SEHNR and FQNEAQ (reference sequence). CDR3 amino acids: CASTSTGVPPYEQYF. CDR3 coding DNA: TGTGCCAGCACCTCAACGGGGGTCCCCCCCTACGAGCAGTACTTC.

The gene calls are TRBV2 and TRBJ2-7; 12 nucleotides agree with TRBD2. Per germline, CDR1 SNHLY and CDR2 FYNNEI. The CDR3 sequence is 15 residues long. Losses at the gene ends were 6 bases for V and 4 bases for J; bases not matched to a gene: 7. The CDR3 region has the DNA TGTGCCAGCAGCCAATCTAGCGGGGGGGTTTACGAGCAGTACTTC. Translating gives CASSQSSGGVYEQYF. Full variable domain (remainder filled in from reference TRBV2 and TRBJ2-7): EPEVTQTPSHQVTQMGQEVILRCVPISNHLYFYWYRQILGQKVEFLVSFYNNEISEKSEIFDDQFSVERPDGSNFTLKIRSTKLEDSAMYFCASSQSSGGVYEQYFGPGTRLTVT.

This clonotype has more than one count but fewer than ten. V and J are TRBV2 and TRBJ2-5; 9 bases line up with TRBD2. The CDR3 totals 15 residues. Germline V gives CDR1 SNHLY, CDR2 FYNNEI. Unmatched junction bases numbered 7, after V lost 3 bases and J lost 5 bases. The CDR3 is CASSEGAGGQETQYF. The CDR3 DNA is TGTGCCAGCAGTGAGGGCGCGGGGGGGCAGGAGACCCAGTACTTC.

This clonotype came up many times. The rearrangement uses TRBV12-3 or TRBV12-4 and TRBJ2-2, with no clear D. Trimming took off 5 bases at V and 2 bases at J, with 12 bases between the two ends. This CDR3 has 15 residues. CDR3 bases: TGTGCCAGCAGTCTCGACCAAGCAAACACCGGGGAGCTGTTTTTT. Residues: CASSLDQANTGELFF.

The CDR3 is CATSETGTGTNTQYF. In nucleotides, the CDR3 is TGTGCCACCAGTGAAACCGGGACAGGTACGAATACGCAGTATTTT. The J gene is TRBJ2-3, the V gene TRBV24-1; 8 bases fit TRBD1. Germline V gene sequence: CDR1 KGHDR, CDR2 SFDVKD. The V gene end was trimmed by 4 bases and the J gene end by 7 bases; junction bases not matched to a gene: 9. The CDR3 spans 15 residues.

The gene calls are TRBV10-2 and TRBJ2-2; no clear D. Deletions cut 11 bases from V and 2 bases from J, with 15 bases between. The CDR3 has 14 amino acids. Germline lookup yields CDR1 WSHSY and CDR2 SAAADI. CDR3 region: CASRPTTNTGELFF. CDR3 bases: TGCGCCTCCCGCCCCACAACCAACACCGGGGAGCTGTTTTTT.